Listed below are T cell receptor beta chains from one sample, sequenced in a study of T cells in Graves' hyperthyroidism and ophthalmopathy. Via MiXCR, TCRdb re-called the multiplex PCR reads, giving one row per CDR3 protein. Altogether 450,000 to 500,000 distinct CDR3 sequences are present, approximately 23% being singletons, with the ten largest covering 45% to 50%. Sequencing used blood. Receptors were obtained from a woman aged 65 to 85 with Graves' ophthalmopathy. Both conserved end residues are part of each CDR3. Fields, in order: clone size, J gene, D gene, V gene, CDR3 DNA, CDR3 protein. The D gene is left open where the match is weak. Size is omitted from some rows. Given values are once, few, many or a class for expanded clones.

>NA|TRBJ2-1|NA|TRBV4-1
TGCGCCAGCAGCCCGAAGTTAGAACACAATGAGCAGTTCTTC
CASSPKLEHNEQFF
>NA|TRBJ2-3|TRBD2|TRBV12-3/TRBV12-4
TGTGCCAGCAGTTTGTTGTCGGGAGGGCCACATACGCAGTATTTT
CASSLLSGGPHTQYF
>few|TRBJ2-7|TRBD1|TRBV19
TGTGCCAGTAGTATAACGGGGACAGGGGTTTACGAGCAGTACTTC
CASSITGTGVYEQYF
>NA|TRBJ2-1|TRBD2|TRBV19
TGTGCCAGTAGTACAATAGCGGGAGCGCTCTCCTACAATGAGCAGTTCTTC
CASSTIAGALSYNEQFF
>NA|TRBJ2-3|TRBD2|TRBV19
TGTGCCAGTAGTCTGACTAGCGGGAGTGGAGATACGCAGTATTTT
CASSLTSGSGDTQYF
>NA|TRBJ2-1|TRBD2|TRBV5-8
TGTGCCAGCAGTTATTGGACTAGCGGGAAAAGGGAGCAGTTCTTC
CASSYWTSGKREQFF
>few|TRBJ2-1|TRBD1|TRBV15
TGTGCCACCAGCAGAGAGAGGGACAGCTCCTACAATGAGCAGTTCTTC
CATSRERDSSYNEQFF
>NA|TRBJ1-2|NA|TRBV20-1
TGCAGTGCCTACGGACTGAACTATGGCTACACCTTC
CSAYGLNYGYTF
>NA|TRBJ2-1|NA|TRBV20-1
TGCAGTGCTGGACTTACCTCTCGTCGGGGCCCTAGCTCCTACAATGAGCAGTTCTTC
CSAGLTSRRGPSSYNEQFF
>NA|TRBJ1-1|NA|TRBV3-1
TGTGCCAGCAGTCACCCAGGAGGGTCAGGCACTGAAGCTTTCTTT
CASSHPGGSGTEAFF
>few|TRBJ1-1|NA|TRBV7-2
TGTGCCAGCAGCTTTCAGGGTCACGCTGAAGCTTTCTTT
CASSFQGHAEAFF
>few|TRBJ2-7|NA|TRBV10-2
TGCGCCAGCAGTGCGGCAGGCTACTCCTACGAGCAGTACTTC
CASSAAGYSYEQYF
>NA|TRBJ2-3|NA|TRBV19
TGTGCCAGTAGTATAGCGGGGTTGGCAGATACGCAGTATTTT
CASSIAGLADTQYF
>few|TRBJ1-4|NA|TRBV25-1
TGTGCCAGCAGTGCCACTGCAGGGGCAACTAATGAAAAACTGTTTTTT
CASSATAGATNEKLFF
>many|TRBJ2-1|NA|TRBV29-1
TGCAGCGTTGCCCCGGGGTACAATGAGCAGTTCTTC
CSVAPGYNEQFF
>few|TRBJ1-6|NA|TRBV7-2
TGTGCCAGCAGCACAACGTCGATTTCCTATAATTCACCCCTCCACTTT
CASSTTSISYNSPLHF
>NA|TRBJ1-4|NA|TRBV6-1
TGTGCCAGCACCGCCACGCGGGGTAAACTGTTTTTT
CASTATRGKLFF